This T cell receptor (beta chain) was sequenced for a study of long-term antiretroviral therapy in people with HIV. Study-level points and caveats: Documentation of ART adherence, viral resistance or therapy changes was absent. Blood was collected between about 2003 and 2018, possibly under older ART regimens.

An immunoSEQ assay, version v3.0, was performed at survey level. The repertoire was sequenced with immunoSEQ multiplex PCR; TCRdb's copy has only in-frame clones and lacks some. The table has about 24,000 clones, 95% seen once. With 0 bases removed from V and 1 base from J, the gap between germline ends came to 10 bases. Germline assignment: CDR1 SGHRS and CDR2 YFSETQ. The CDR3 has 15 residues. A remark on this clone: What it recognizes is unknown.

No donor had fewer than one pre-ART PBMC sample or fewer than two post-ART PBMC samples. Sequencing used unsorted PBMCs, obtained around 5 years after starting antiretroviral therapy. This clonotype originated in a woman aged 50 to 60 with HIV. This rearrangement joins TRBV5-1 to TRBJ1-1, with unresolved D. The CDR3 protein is CASSLVYRRNTEAFF. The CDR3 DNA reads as TGCGCCAGCAGCTTGGTTTACAGACGGAACACTGAAGCTTTCTTT.